A single sample is the source of the 27 T cell receptor beta chains below, sequenced in a study of T cell responses to AZD1222 COVID-19 vaccine. Generated by immunoSEQ multiplex PCR, the TCRdb table keeps only in-frame clones and is missing some. This sample has 150,000 to 200,000 clones, with approximately 90% found just once. This sample comprised peripheral blood, obtained on day 0 of AZD1222 vaccination. The receptor set was obtained from an adult in good health.

The chain links TRBV6-2 or TRBV6-3 to TRBJ2-7, with D perhaps TRBD2 (6 bases). Deletions cut 5 bases from V and 1 base from J, with 15 bases between. The CDR3 covers 15 residues. From germline, CDR1 is MNHEY and CDR2 SVGEGT. The CDR3 region is CASSATPGLSYEQYF. The CDR3 DNA reads as TGTGCCAGCAGTGCCACTCCGGGACTTTCCTACGAGCAGTACTTC.

The V and J genes are TRBV7-7 and TRBJ2-5; the match to TRBD2 covers 16 bases. The CDR3 is made up of 18 amino acids. Germline V gives CDR1 SSHAT, CDR2 FNYEAQ (reference sequence). Trimming cost V 5 bases and J 2 bases; bases outside gene matches: 8. As DNA, the CDR3 is TGTGCCAGCAGCCAGGGACTAGCGGGGGGGCTGAGGCAAGAGACCCAGTACTTC. Residues: CASSQGLAGGLRQETQYF.

This clone appeared a single time. The chain is built from TRBV4-3 and TRBJ2-7; 8 bases agree with TRBD1. CDR3 size: 15 residues. The junction had 7 bases not matched to a gene; V was cut back by 4 bases and J by 2 bases. Germline CDR1 is LGHNA and CDR2 is YSLEER. CDR3 nucleotides: TGCGCCAGCAGCCGAGGACAGGGAGGTACCTACGAGCAGTACTTC. It translates to CASSRGQGGTYEQYF.

For the CDR3, the DNA is TGTGCCAGCAGCCAGAGAGGGGAAGAGACCCAGTACTTC. Translating it yields CASSQRGEETQYF. This sequence joins TRBV7-3 and TRBJ2-5; tentatively, D is TRBD1 or TRBD2 (5 bases each). The V gene's germline CDR1 is SGHTA and CDR2 FQGTGA. There are 13 residues in the CDR3. Trimming cost V 5 bases and J 3 bases, with 10 bases left between them.

The chain links TRBV12-3 or TRBV12-4 to TRBJ1-1; D is uncertain. The CDR3 sequence is 10 residues long. With 6 bases removed from V and 4 bases from J, the gap between germline ends came to 3 bases. The CDR3 spells CASSRTEAFF. As DNA, the CDR3 is TGTGCCAGCAGCCGCACTGAAGCTTTCTTT.

V gene TRBV3-1 (or the pseudogene TRBV3-2) combines with J gene TRBJ2-7, with D perhaps TRBD1 or TRBD2 (5 bases each). Germline V gene sequence: CDR1 LGHDT, CDR2 YNNKEL (reference sequence). V was clipped by 0 bases and J by 6 bases, with 15 bases between them. This CDR3 is built from 15 residues. CDR3 DNA: TGTGCCAGCAGCCAAGAGGCCGGGGATAGGGGCGAGCAGTACTTC. It translates to CASSQEAGDRGEQYF.

The chain employs TRBV2 and TRBJ2-7; possible D gene TRBD1, 5 bases. With 2 bases removed from V and 6 bases from J, the gap between germline ends came to 11 bases. CDR3 length: 13 amino acids. From germline, CDR1 is SNHLY and CDR2 FYNNEI. The CDR3 nucleotides read TGTGCCAGCAGTGAAAGGGGCTTCCGCGAGCAGTACTTC. This gives the protein CASSERGFREQYF.

This clone was recorded once. The V and J genes are TRBV6-6 and TRBJ1-1; 7 bases map to TRBD1. V shed 2 bases, J shed 3 bases, and the junction held 3 bases outside the gene matches. The V gene's germline CDR1 is MNHNY and CDR2 SVGAGI (reference sequence). The length of the CDR3 is 14 residues. The CDR3 loop is CASSYRTGDTEAFF. CDR3 sequence (DNA): TGTGCCAGCAGTTACCGCACAGGGGACACTGAAGCTTTCTTT.

The chain carries TRBV5-4 and TRBJ1-1; TRBD1 aligns across 8 bases. The trim removed 0 bases at V and 6 bases at J, leaving 4 bases unmatched. The V gene's germline CDR1 is SGHNT and CDR2 YYREEE (reference sequence). This CDR3 has 14 residues. The CDR3 loop is CASSLAQGGSEAFF. The CDR3 DNA is TGTGCCAGCAGCTTGGCACAGGGGGGGTCTGAAGCTTTCTTT.

The V and J genes are TRBV27 and TRBJ1-1; the match to TRBD1 covers 7 bases. Germline CDR1 MNHEY, CDR2 SMNVEV (reference sequence). Trimming cost V 4 bases and J 4 bases; bases outside gene matches: 3. The CDR3 is 13 amino acids. CDR3 nucleotides: TGTGCCAGCAGTTGGTCAGGGGGCACTGAAGCTTTCTTT. It encodes CASSWSGGTEAFF.

The V and J genes are TRBV7-9 and TRBJ2-3; D unclear. This CDR3 contains 13 residues. The ends were cut back, 4 bases at V and 4 bases at J, with 9 bases in the middle. Germline assignment: CDR1 SEHNR and CDR2 FQNEAQ (reference sequence). The CDR3 here is CASSSPTSDTQYF. In DNA form, the CDR3 reads TGTGCCAGCAGCTCCCCGACCTCAGATACGCAGTATTTT.

The genes are TRBV5-6 and TRBJ1-1, with 9 nucleotides matching TRBD1. The CDR3 has 15 residues. The J segment lost 6 bases and the V segment lost 3 bases, leaving 9 bases of the junction unmatched. Germline V lookup: CDR1 SGHDT, CDR2 YYEEEE. This chain's CDR3 is CASSSGTGILSEAFF. The CDR3 DNA sequence: TGTGCCAGCAGCTCCGGGACAGGGATTTTATCTGAAGCTTTCTTT.

The chain carries TRBV19 and TRBJ2-5; 9 nucleotides match TRBD1. Trimming removed 7 bases from V and 4 bases from J; junction bases left unmatched: 7. The CDR3 is 14 amino acids. Germline-derived CDR1 and CDR2 are LNHDA and SQIVND (reference sequence). The CDR3 sequence is CASKQGAKGETQYF. CDR3 coding DNA: TGTGCCAGTAAACAGGGGGCTAAAGGAGAGACCCAGTACTTC.

The rearrangement joins TRBV12-3 or TRBV12-4 to TRBJ1-6; D ambiguous. Trimming took 5 bases from V and 14 from J, leaving 16 bases between them. The CDR3 is made up of 13 amino acids. The DNA of the CDR3 is TGTGCCAGCAGTACGGTGGGGAGAGGAACCCTCCACTTT. It is translated as CASSTVGRGTLHF.

J is TRBJ1-2 and V is TRBV6-5; D remains ambiguous. CDR3 length: 13 amino acids. V was trimmed by 6 bases and J by 0 bases, leaving 8 bases between them. The germline CDR1 and CDR2 sequences are MNHEY and SVGAGI. CDR3 in DNA: TGTGCCAGCAGACCTCGAACTAACTATGGCTACACCTTC. Its protein is CASRPRTNYGYTF.

This chain joins TRBV5-3 and TRBJ2-4; TRBD2 aligns across 7 bases. TRBV5-3 is an open reading frame, and its role is uncertain. The trim removed 5 bases at V and 3 bases at J, leaving 8 bases unmatched. The CDR3 is made up of 15 amino acids. CDR3 coding DNA: TGTGCCAGAAGGGAGAGTAGCGGGTTCAAAAACATTCAGTACTTC. Translated, it gives CARRESSGFKNIQYF.

The chain links TRBV9 to TRBJ1-6, with TRBD1 as a possible D gene (5 bases). The germline V and J ends were trimmed by 2 bases and 11 bases, with 14 bases remaining between them. The CDR3 totals 14 residues. Germline V CDR1 and CDR2: SGDLS, YYNGEE. The CDR3 DNA reads as TGTGCCAGCAGCGTCGCAGGGCCCGACACACCCCTCCACTTT. This gives the protein CASSVAGPDTPLHF.

V usage is TRBV5-4 and J usage is TRBJ1-2; weak D call: TRBD1 (5 bases). Trimming left V 0 bases short and J 6 bases short, with 9 bases between. This CDR3 has 13 amino acids. Germline V gene sequence: CDR1 SGHNT, CDR2 YYREEE (reference sequence). Here the CDR3 DNA reads TGTGCCAGCAGCTTGGTGGAGGGGAATGGCTACACCTTC. As protein: CASSLVEGNGYTF.

The chain uses TRBV7-2 and TRBJ2-1; TRBD1 agrees at 7 bases. This CDR3 has 18 amino acids. V lost 1 base to trimming and J lost 0 bases; unmatched junction nucleotides: 9. Germline CDR1 SGHTA, CDR2 FQGNSA. The CDR3 DNA is TGTGCCAGCAGCTTAGTACGGGACAGACTTAGCTCCTACAATGAGCAGTTCTTC. It encodes CASSLVRDRLSSYNEQFF.

This sequence joins TRBV6-5 and TRBJ1-1; TRBD1 is a possible D gene (5 bases). The V gene lost 4 bases and the J gene lost 1 base, with 10 bases spanning the gap. The CDR3 runs to 14 residues. The germline V gene encodes CDR1 MNHEY and CDR2 SVGAGI. The CDR3 region has the DNA TGTGCCAGCAGTTTCCGACAGCCGAACACTGAAGCTTTCTTT. This encodes CASSFRQPNTEAFF.

This chain joins TRBV5-4 and TRBJ1-1, with 7 positions matching TRBD1. This CDR3 has 13 residues. CDR1 and CDR2 from the germline V gene are SGHNT and YYREEE (reference sequence). Unmatched junction bases numbered 4, after V lost 2 bases and J lost 6 bases. The CDR3 spells CASSLGQGAEAFF. The DNA for the CDR3 is TGTGCCAGCAGCTTAGGGCAGGGGGCTGAAGCTTTCTTT.

The chain links TRBV4-3 to TRBJ2-1; tentatively, D is TRBD2 (5 bases). Germline V gene sequence: CDR1 LGHNA, CDR2 YSLEER. CDR3 length equals 17 residues. The V end lost 1 base, the J end lost 3 bases, and 16 bases lay between the germline ends. The CDR3 sequence is CASSQAAGLADYNEQFF. Written as DNA, the CDR3 is TGCGCCAGCAGCCAAGCCGCCGGCCTAGCCGACTACAATGAGCAGTTCTTC.

V usage is TRBV11-2 and J usage is TRBJ2-5; 9 positions match TRBD2. The CDR3 has 16 amino acids. V lost 1 base and J lost 1; bases outside the gene matches: 4. CDR1 and CDR2 from the germline V gene are SGHAT and FQNNGV. The CDR3 here is CASSLGLAGIQETQYF. The CDR3 DNA is TGTGCCAGCAGCTTAGGCCTAGCGGGAATCCAAGAGACCCAGTACTTC.

This chain links TRBV5-4 with TRBJ2-3, with D tentatively TRBD1 or TRBD2 (5 bases each). V lost 2 bases, J lost 5 bases, and 15 bases lay in between. The CDR3 contains 15 residues. Germline V gives CDR1 SGHNT, CDR2 YYREEE (reference sequence). CDR3 nucleotide sequence: TGTGCCAGCAGCTTATCCGGGGCTGCGGGAGATACGCAGTATTTT. This translates into CASSLSGAAGDTQYF.

V and J are TRBV4-1 and TRBJ2-3; 7 bases match TRBD1. Germline assignment: CDR1 MGHRA and CDR2 YSYEKL. V was clipped by 4 bases and J by 7 bases; unmatched bases: 8. This CDR3 has 14 residues. This CDR3 reads CASSLTGQPNTQYF. The CDR3 nucleotides are TGCGCCAGCAGCCTGACGGGACAGCCTAATACGCAGTATTTT.

This rearrangement joins TRBV6-6 to TRBJ1-1; TRBD1 is a possible D gene (6 bases). Germline loops: CDR1 MNHNY, CDR2 SVGAGI (reference sequence). V was cut by 11 bases and J by 1 base, with 11 bases left in between. This CDR3 comprises 12 residues. Here the CDR3 reads CAEGGPNTEAFF. Written as DNA, the CDR3 is TGTGCCGAGGGGGGGCCGAACACTGAAGCTTTCTTT.

This chain joins TRBV15 and TRBJ2-7; 11 bases line up with TRBD2. The germline CDR1 and CDR2 sequences are LNHNV and YYDKDF (reference sequence). The CDR3 runs 20 residues. V lost 0 bases and J lost 0; bases outside the gene matches: 13. The CDR3 protein is CATSRDLGRLAGTRSYEQYF. CDR3 bases: TGTGCCACCAGCAGAGATCTAGGGCGACTAGCGGGGACCCGCTCCTACGAGCAGTACTTC.